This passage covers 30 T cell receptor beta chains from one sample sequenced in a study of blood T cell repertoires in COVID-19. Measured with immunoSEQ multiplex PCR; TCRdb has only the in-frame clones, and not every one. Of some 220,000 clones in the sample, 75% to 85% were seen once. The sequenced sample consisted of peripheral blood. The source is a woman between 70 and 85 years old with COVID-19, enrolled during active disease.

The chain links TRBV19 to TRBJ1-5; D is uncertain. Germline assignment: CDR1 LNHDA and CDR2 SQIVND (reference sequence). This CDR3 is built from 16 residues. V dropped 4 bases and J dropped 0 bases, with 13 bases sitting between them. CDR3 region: CASSNPAGYSNQPQHF. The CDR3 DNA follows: TGTGCCAGTAGTAACCCCGCGGGGTATAGCAATCAGCCCCAGCATTTT.

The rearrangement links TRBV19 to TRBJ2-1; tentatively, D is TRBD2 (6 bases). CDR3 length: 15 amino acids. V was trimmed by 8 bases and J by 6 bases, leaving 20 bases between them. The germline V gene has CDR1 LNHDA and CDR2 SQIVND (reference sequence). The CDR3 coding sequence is TGTGCCAGTCATGTAGGACTCGGGCGGGGCAATGAGCAGTTCTTC. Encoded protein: CASHVGLGRGNEQFF.

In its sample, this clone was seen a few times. The CDR3 region is CASSSPSTGYKEKLFF. CDR3 sequence (DNA): TGTGCCAGCAGCTCCCCCAGTACCGGGTACAAAGAAAAACTGTTTTTT. This rearrangement joins TRBV7-8 to TRBJ1-4, with D hard to call. The V and J ends lost 4 bases and 8 bases respectively, with 20 bases between them. This CDR3 is 16 amino acids long. Germline assignment: CDR1 SGHVS and CDR2 FQNEAQ.

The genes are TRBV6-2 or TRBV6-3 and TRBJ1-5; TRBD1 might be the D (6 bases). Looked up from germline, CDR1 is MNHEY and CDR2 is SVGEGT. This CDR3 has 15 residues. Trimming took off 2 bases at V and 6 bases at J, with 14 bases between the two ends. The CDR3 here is CASSYEGGWAQPQHF. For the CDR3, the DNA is TGTGCCAGCAGTTACGAGGGGGGGTGGGCTCAGCCCCAGCATTTT.

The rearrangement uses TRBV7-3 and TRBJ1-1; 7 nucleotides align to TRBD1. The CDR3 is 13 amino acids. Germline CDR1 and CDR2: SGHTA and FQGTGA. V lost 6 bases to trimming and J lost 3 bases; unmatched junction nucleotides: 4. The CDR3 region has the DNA TGTGCCAGCAGACCCGGGACAGACACTGAAGCTTTCTTT. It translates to CASRPGTDTEAFF.

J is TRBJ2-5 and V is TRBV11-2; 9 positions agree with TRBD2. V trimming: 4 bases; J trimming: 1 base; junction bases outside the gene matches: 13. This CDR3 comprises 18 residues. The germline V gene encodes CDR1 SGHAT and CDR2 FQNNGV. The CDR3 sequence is CASSSLGVAGVSQETQYF. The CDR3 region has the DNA TGTGCCAGCAGCTCCCTCGGAGTAGCGGGGGTTTCCCAAGAGACCCAGTACTTC.

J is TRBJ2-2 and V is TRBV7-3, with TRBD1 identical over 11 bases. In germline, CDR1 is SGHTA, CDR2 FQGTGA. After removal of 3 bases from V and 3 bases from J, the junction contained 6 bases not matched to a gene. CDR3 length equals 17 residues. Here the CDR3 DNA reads TGTGCCAGCAGCTTTCCCCCGGGACAGGGGGACACCGGGGAGCTGTTTTTT. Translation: CASSFPPGQGDTGELFF.

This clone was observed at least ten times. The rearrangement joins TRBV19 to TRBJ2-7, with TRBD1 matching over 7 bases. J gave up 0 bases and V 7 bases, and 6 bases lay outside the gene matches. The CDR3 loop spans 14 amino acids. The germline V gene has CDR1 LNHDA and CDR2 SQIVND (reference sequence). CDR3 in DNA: TGTGCCAGTACGGAGACAGGGATCTCCTACGAGCAGTACTTC. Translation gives CASTETGISYEQYF.

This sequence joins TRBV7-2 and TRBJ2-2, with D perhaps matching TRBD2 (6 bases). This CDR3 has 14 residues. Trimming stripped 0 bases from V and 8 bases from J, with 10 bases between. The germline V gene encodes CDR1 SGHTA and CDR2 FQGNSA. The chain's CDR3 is CASSLAAGFGELFF. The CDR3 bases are TGTGCCAGCAGCTTAGCGGCGGGGTTTGGGGAGCTGTTTTTT.

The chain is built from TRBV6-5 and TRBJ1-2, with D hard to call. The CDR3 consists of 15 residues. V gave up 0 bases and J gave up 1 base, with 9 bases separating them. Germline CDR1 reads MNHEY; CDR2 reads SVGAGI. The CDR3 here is CASSYSMQINYGYTF. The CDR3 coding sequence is TGTGCCAGCAGTTACTCGATGCAGATTAACTATGGCTACACCTTC.

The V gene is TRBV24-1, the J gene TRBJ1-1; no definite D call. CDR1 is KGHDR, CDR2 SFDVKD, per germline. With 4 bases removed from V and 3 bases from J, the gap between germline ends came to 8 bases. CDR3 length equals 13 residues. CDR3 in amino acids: CATSDGRDTEAFF. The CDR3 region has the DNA TGTGCCACCAGTGACGGGCGGGACACTGAAGCTTTCTTT.

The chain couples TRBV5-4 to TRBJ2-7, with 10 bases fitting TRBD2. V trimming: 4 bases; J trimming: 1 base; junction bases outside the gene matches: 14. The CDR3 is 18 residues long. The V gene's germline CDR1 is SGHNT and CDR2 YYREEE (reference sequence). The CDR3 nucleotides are TGTGCCAGCAGCCAATCAACCGGTGGGACTAGCGTATCCTACGAGCAGTACTTC. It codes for CASSQSTGGTSVSYEQYF.

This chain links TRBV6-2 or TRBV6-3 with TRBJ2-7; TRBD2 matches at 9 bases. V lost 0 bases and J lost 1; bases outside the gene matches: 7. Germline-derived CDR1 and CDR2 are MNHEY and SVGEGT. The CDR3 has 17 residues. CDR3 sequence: CASSYSRASGVSYEQYF. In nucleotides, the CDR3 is TGTGCCAGCAGTTACTCGCGGGCTAGCGGGGTATCCTACGAGCAGTACTTC.

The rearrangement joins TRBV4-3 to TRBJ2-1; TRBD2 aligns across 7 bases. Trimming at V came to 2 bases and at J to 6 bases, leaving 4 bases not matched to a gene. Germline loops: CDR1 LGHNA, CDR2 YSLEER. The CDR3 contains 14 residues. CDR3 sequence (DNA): TGCGCCAGCAGCCAACGCTGGGGGGGCAATGAGCAGTTCTTC. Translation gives CASSQRWGGNEQFF.

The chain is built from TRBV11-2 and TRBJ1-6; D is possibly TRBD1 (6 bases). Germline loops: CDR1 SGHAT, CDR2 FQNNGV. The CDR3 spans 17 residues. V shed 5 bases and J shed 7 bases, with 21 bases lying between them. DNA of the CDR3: TGTGCCAGCAGCGAATTCCCGGGGGGCGGCTGGAATTCACCCCTCCACTTT. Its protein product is CASSEFPGGGWNSPLHF.

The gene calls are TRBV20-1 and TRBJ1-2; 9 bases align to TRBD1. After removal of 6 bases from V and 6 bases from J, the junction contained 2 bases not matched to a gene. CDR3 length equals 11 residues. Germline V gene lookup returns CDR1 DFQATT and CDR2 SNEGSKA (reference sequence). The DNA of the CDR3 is TGCAGTGCCTGGGACAGGGATGGCTACACCTTC. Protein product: CSAWDRDGYTF.

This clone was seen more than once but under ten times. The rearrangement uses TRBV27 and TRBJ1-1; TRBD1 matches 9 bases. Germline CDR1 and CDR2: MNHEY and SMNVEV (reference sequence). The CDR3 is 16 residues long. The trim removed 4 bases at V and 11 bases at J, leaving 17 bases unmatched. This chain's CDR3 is CASSSVDTGGPRRAFF. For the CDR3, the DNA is TGTGCCAGCAGTTCCGTGGATACAGGGGGCCCCCGGAGGGCTTTCTTT.

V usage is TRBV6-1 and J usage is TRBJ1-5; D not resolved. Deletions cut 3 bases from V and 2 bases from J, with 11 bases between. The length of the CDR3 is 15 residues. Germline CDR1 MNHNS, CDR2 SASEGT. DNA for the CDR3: TGTGCCAGCAGTGAGTCCGGGTTGGGCAATCAGCCCCAGCATTTT. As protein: CASSESGLGNQPQHF.

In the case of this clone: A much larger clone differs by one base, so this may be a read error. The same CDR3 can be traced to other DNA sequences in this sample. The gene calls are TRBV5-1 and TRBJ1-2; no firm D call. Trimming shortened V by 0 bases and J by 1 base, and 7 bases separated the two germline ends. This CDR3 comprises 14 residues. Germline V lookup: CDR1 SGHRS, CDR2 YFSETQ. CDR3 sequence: CASSLEGGNYGYTF. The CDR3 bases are TGCGCCAGCAGCTTGGAAGGCGGTAACTATGGCTACACCTTC.

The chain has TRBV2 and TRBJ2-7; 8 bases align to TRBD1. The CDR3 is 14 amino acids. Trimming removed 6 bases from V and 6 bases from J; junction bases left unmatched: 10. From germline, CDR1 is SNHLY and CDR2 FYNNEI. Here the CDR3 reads CASSPIRTGSEQYF. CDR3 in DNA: TGTGCCAGCAGCCCTATTAGGACAGGGAGCGAGCAGTACTTC.

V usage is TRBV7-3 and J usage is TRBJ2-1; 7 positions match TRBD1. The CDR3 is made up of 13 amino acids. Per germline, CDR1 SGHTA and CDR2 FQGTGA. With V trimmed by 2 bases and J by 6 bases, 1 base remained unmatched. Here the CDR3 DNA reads TGTGCCAGCAGCTTAGACAGGGTCAATGAGCAGTTCTTC. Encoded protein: CASSLDRVNEQFF.

CDR3 amino acids: CASSKRLAGTLNTGELFF. The CDR3 DNA sequence: TGTGCCAGCAGCAAACGACTAGCGGGGACCTTGAACACCGGGGAGCTGTTTTTT. This chain joins TRBV6-2 or TRBV6-3 and TRBJ2-2; 11 bases line up with TRBD2. J lost 1 base, V lost 6 bases, and 10 bases had no gene match. This CDR3 spans 18 amino acids. The germline CDR1 and CDR2 sequences are MNHEY and SVGEGT.

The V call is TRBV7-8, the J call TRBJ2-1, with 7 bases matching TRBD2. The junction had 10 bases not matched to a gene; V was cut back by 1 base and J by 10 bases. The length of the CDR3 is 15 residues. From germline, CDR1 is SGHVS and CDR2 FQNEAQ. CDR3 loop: CASSLEAGEQREQFF. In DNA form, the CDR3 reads TGTGCCAGCAGCTTAGAGGCGGGAGAACAAAGAGAGCAGTTCTTC.

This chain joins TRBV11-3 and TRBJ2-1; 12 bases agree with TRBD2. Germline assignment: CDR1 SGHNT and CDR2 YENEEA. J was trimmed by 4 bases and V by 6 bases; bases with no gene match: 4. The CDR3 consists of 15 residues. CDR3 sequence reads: CASSPGLAGYNEQFF. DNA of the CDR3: TGTGCCAGCAGTCCTGGACTAGCGGGGTACAATGAGCAGTTCTTC.

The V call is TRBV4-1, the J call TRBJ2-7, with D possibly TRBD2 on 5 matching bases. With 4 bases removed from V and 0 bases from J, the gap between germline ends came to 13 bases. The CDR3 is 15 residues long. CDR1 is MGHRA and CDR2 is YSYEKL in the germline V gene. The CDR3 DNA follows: TGCGCCAGCAGCCTCTTGGACTGGAGCTCCTACGAGCAGTACTTC. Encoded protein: CASSLLDWSSYEQYF.

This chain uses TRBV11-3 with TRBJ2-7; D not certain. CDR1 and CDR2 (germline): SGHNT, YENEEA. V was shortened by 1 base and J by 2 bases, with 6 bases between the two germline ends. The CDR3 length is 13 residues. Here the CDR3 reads CASSLGLAYEQYF. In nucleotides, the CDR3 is TGTGCCAGCAGCTTAGGGCTAGCCTACGAGCAGTACTTC.

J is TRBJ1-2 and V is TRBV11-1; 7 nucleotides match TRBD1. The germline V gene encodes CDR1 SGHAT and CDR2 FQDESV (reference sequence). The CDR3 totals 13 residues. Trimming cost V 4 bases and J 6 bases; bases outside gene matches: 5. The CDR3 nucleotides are TGTGCCAGCAGCTCCGGACAGGTGGATGGCTACACCTTC. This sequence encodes CASSSGQVDGYTF.

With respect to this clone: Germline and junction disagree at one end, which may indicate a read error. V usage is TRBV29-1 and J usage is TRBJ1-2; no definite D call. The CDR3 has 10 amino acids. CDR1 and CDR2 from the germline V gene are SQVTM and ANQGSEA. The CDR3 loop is CSIDDYGYTF. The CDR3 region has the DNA TGCAGCATTGACGACTATGGCTACACCTTC. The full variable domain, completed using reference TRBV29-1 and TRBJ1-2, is SAVISQKPSRDICQRGTSLTIQCQVDSQVTMMFWYRQQPGQSLTLIATANQGSEATYESGFVIDKFPISRPNLTFSTLTVSNMSPEDSSIYLCSIDDYGYTFGSGTRLTVV.

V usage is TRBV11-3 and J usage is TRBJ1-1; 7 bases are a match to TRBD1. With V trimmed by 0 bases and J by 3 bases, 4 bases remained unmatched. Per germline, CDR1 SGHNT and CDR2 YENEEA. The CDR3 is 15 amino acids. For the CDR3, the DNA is TGTGCCAGCAGCTTAGAAGGGGGCCGGGACACTGAAGCTTTCTTT. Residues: CASSLEGGRDTEAFF. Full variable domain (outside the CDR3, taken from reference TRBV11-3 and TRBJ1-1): EAGVVQSPRYKIIEKKQPVAFWCNPISGHNTLYWYLQNLGQGPELLIRYENEEAVDDSQLPKDRFSAERLKGVDSTLKIQPAELGDSAVYLCASSLEGGRDTEAFFGQGTRLTVV.

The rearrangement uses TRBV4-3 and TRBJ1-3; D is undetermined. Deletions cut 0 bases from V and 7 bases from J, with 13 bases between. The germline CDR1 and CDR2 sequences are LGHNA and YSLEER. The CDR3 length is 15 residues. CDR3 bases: TGCGCCAGCAGCCAAGAGGGCAGATTCCAGAACACCATATATTTT. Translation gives CASSQEGRFQNTIYF.